The 5 T cell receptor beta chains below all came from one sample that was sequenced in a study of T cell responses to AZD1222 COVID-19 vaccine. Sequenced by immunoSEQ multiplex PCR; TCRdb stores in-frame clones only, minus some. Of some 150,000 clones listed, around 87% are singletons. Sample: peripheral blood, taken 28 days after the second AZD1222 dose. These receptors were collected from an adult who received the AZD1222 COVID-19 vaccine.

CDR3 loop: CAIKHASGGTEAFF. DNA for the CDR3: TGTGCCATCAAACATGCCAGTGGTGGCACTGAAGCTTTCTTT. This sequence joins TRBV10-3 and TRBJ1-1; D is unclear. The V end lost 7 bases, the J end lost 4 bases, and 16 bases lay between the germline ends. Germline loops: CDR1 ENHRY, CDR2 SYGVKD. This CDR3 has 14 amino acids.

V is TRBV7-2 and J is TRBJ1-2; no definite D call. The CDR3 contains 15 residues. Germline CDR1 reads SGHTA; CDR2 reads FQGNSA. The V gene lost 3 bases and the J gene lost 8 bases, with 19 bases spanning the gap. DNA for the CDR3: TGTGCCAGCAGCTTGGGCCCCTGGGGAGGTGGGGGCTACACCTTC. This translates into CASSLGPWGGGGYTF.

This clone was observed a few times. The rearrangement links TRBV7-2 to TRBJ1-1, with no clear D. Germline V CDR1 and CDR2: SGHTA, FQGNSA. V was shortened by 1 base and J by 1 base, with 10 bases between the two germline ends. The CDR3 consists of 15 residues. The CDR3 sequence is CASSLGIGSNTEAFF. CDR3 nucleotides: TGTGCCAGCAGCTTAGGGATCGGATCGAACACTGAAGCTTTCTTT.

The CDR3 protein is CASSEREGGGNQPQHF. DNA of the CDR3: TGTGCCAGCAGTGAAAGGGAAGGGGGCGGCAATCAGCCCCAGCATTTT. V and J are TRBV6-1 and TRBJ1-5, with 7 nucleotides matching TRBD1. Germline-derived CDR1 and CDR2 are MNHNS and SASEGT. V gave up 2 bases and J gave up 2 bases; unmatched junction bases: 6. This CDR3 has 16 residues.

The chain recombines TRBV28 with TRBJ2-7; 8 bases line up with TRBD2. Germline V CDR1 and CDR2: MDHEN, SYDVKM. The V segment lost 10 bases and the J segment 2 bases; nucleotides outside the gene matches: 4. There are 12 residues in the CDR3. Written as DNA, the CDR3 is TGTGCCACCATTAGCGGGACCTACGAGCAGTACTTC. Translating gives CATISGTYEQYF. Variable domain in full (rest from reference TRBV28 and TRBJ2-7): DVKVTQSSRYLVKRTGEKVFLECVQDMDHENMFWYRQDPGLGLRLIYFSYDVKMKEKGDIPEGYSVSREKKERFSLILESASTNQTSMYLCATISGTYEQYFGPGTRLTVT.